One T cell receptor (beta chain) is described in this entry. The antigen it recognizes is unknown. Base qualities were left out, and no much larger clone turns up one base away. These data are taken from a study of blood T cell repertoires in COVID-19 (TCRdb year 2020). Background on the whole study: The collaborator samples originated in the United States, Italy and Spain and spanned the acute and convalescent phases of COVID-19. The prospective study material was composed of cDNA or gDNA derived from T cells, B-cell-depleted T cells, or PBMCs. Deeply sampled blood TCRbeta repertoires from subjects exposed to, actively infected with, or recovered from COVID-19 were included in the dataset. The repertoires were released in a freely available public database meant as a resource for research on the immune response to SARS-CoV-2. The samples were drawn from two sources: the first 160 participants of the ongoing ImmuneRACE study, and 1,000 to 1,500 subjects contributed by 6 global collaborators. The sample metadata nearly always contained a de-identified subject ID, COVID-19 status, age in years and sex. Where available, HLA class I and class II types were obtained from metadata supplied by the sample provider rather than from assay-based typing.

What the research found in general, with its limitations: The quantity of clinical and demographic metadata differed by source and by participant and was supplied without curation.

TCRbeta CDR3 regions were amplified from genomic DNA using the immunoSEQ Assay, a bias-controlled multiplex PCR. The study's own analysis went as follows. Nucleated cell counts per sample were estimated from amplification of reference gene primers within the assay. Sequence reads were collapsed and filtered to measure the absolute abundance of every unique TCRbeta CDR3 rearrangement. For each sample, productive Simpson clonality was calculated by taking the square root of Simpson's diversity index across productive rearrangements. Not all clones reach the TCRdb copy of this immuneACCESS table, which keeps in-frame sequences only. Checked studies attribute under half of the gap to unresolved V genes and leave the rest unexplained. The V and J calls and clone size were taken over from that table, and D and trimming were inferred from the DNA. In all, the sample holds fewer than 350,000 clones, and around 93% of those were seen once. The ten largest clones represent approximately 3% of the sample.

Via the germline V gene, CDR1 is SGDLS and CDR2 YYNGEE. Between the V and J ends, shortened by 0 bases and 5 bases respectively, the junction contains 8 bases. The CDR3, cysteine through phenylalanine, is 14 amino acids long. The CDR3 DNA has 42 bases and is translated from base 1. In the prospective study, participants were roughly 18 to 100 years old, resided in under 30 geographic areas of the United States, and were enrolled through a virtual design. Cohort assignment in the prospective study relied on participant-reported clinical history from a screening survey and a study questionnaire. Exposed participants had been in contact with someone with a PCR-confirmed or clinician-diagnosed COVID-19 case within 2 weeks of study entry. Each participant in the prospective study had whole blood, serum and a nasopharyngeal or oropharyngeal swab collected by mobile phlebotomists. Prospective study participants could optionally give additional blood draws and questionnaires over an approximately two-month period. Blood samples from the prospective study were shipped frozen or at room temperature prior to DNA extraction.

The TCR comes from a man aged 35-49 years who had been exposed to COVID-19. Input material: PBMCs or T cells enriched from blood (not recorded which). The chain is encoded by TRBV9 joined to TRBJ2-2; the D gene remains uncertain. Here the CDR3 is given as CASSVGSVTGELFF. The DNA reads TGTGCCAGCAGCGTAGGGTCGGTGACCGGGGAGCTGTTTTTT.